These 18 T cell receptor beta chains originate from one sample sequenced in a study of T cells in Graves' hyperthyroidism and ophthalmopathy. RNA transcripts yielded amplified TCR beta CDR3 regions. HTBI primers were the set used in a first-round RT-PCR of the TCR CDR3. TCRdb re-derived calls from the multiplex PCR reads in MiXCR, one entry per CDR3 protein. The table has some 600,000 distinct CDR3 sequences, around 46% seen once. The sample was peripheral blood or thyroid tissue (not recorded which). The receptor source for this set is a woman in her late teens or twenties with Graves' hyperthyroidism.

This sequence joins TRBV19 and TRBJ1-2; TRBD1 agrees at 9 bases. Germline values: CDR1 LNHDA, CDR2 SQIVND (reference sequence). CDR3 length equals 15 residues. The ends lost 5 bases at V and 7 bases at J; junction bases unmatched: 11. The CDR3 DNA reads as TGTGCCAGTAGTCCTCGGGACAGGGTACGCACTGGCTACACCTTC. Protein product: CASSPRDRVRTGYTF.

This clonotype showed up just a few times. The rearrangement links TRBV25-1 to TRBJ2-5, with a possible D match to TRBD1 (5 bases). The CDR3 loop spans 14 amino acids. The germline gives CDR1 MGHDK, CDR2 SYGVNS. The ends were cut back, 3 bases at V and 4 bases at J, with 12 bases in the middle. The CDR3 here is CASSDGRAIETQYF. DNA of the CDR3: TGTGCCAGCAGTGACGGCAGGGCAATAGAGACCCAGTACTTC. The full variable domain, its missing parts supplied by reference TRBV25-1 and TRBJ2-5, is EADIYQTPRYLVIGTGKKITLECSQTMGHDKMYWYQQDPGMELHLIHYSYGVNSTEKGDLSSESTVSRIRTEHFPLTLESARPSHTSQYLCASSDGRAIETQYFGPGTRLLVL.

The chain couples TRBV7-9 to TRBJ2-7; D not resolved. Germline CDR1 reads SEHNR; CDR2 reads FQNEAQ (reference sequence). V lost 1 base and J lost 3, with 7 bases in between. The length of the CDR3 is 13 residues. DNA for the CDR3: TGTGCCAGCAGCTTAGGCAGTATCTACGAGCAGTACTTC. It specifies CASSLGSIYEQYF.

This clonotype has just a few counts. The rearrangement links TRBV19 to TRBJ1-5; tentatively, D is TRBD1 (5 bases). The CDR3 has 14 residues. V lost 6 bases to trimming and J lost 9 bases, with 18 bases between them. Germline V gene lookup returns CDR1 LNHDA and CDR2 SQIVND (reference sequence). The CDR3 region has the DNA TGTGCCAGTAGCCCTTCAGCAGGGCGCCGGCCCCAGCATTTT. Translation gives CASSPSAGRRPQHF.

This clonotype was detected a few times. Here the CDR3 reads CSARDGTGRRETQYF. The CDR3 DNA follows: TGCAGTGCTAGAGATGGGACAGGGCGGCGGGAGACCCAGTACTTC. V gene TRBV20-1 combines with J gene TRBJ2-5; 9 nucleotides align to TRBD1. The CDR3 runs to 15 residues. After removal of 0 bases from V and 5 bases from J, the junction contained 7 bases not matched to a gene. Germline V gene data show CDR1 as DFQATT and CDR2 as SNEGSKA (reference sequence).

This chain uses TRBV2 with TRBJ1-2; tentative D call: TRBD1 (6 bases). The germline V and J ends were trimmed by 4 bases and 3 bases, with 12 bases remaining between them. Looked up from germline, CDR1 is SNHLY and CDR2 is FYNNEI. The CDR3 totals 14 residues. CDR3 sequence reads: CASSASRGDYGYTF. CDR3 DNA: TGTGCCAGCAGTGCTAGCAGGGGTGACTATGGCTACACCTTC.

This chain links TRBV12-1 with TRBJ2-7; the DNA was not compared with TRBD1, the D call given in the table. TRBV12-1 is assigned pseudogene status. The CDR3 runs to 15 residues. CDR3 sequence (DNA): TGTGCCAGCAGCCTTGACACGTCGGGATCCTACGAGCAGTACTTC. This sequence encodes CASSLDTSGSYEQYF.

The chain employs TRBV7-9 and TRBJ1-4, with 9 bases lining up with TRBD1. The CDR3 sequence is 14 residues long. V lost 8 bases, J lost 8 bases, and 9 bases stayed unmatched. CDR1 and CDR2 from the germline V gene are SEHNR and FQNEAQ (reference sequence). The CDR3 reads CASQPSGQGEKLFF. The CDR3 DNA is TGTGCCAGCCAACCCTCCGGACAGGGGGAAAAACTGTTTTTT. The full variable domain, in which reference TRBV7-9 and TRBJ1-4 provide the parts outside the CDR3, is DTGVSQNPRHKITKRGQNVTFRCDPISEHNRLYWYRQTLGQGPEFLTYFQNEAQLEKSRLLSDRFSAERPKGSFSTLEIQRTEQGDSAMYLCASQPSGQGEKLFFGSGTQLSVL.

The table lists this clonotype with a few counts. This chain joins TRBV7-9 and TRBJ1-1; TRBD1 agrees at 7 bases. V was pared by 5 bases and J by 0 bases, with 6 bases of the junction left unmatched. Germline loops: CDR1 SEHNR, CDR2 FQNEAQ (reference sequence). This CDR3 region has 15 residues. CDR3 amino acids: CASSKRQGLNTEAFF. CDR3 sequence (DNA): TGTGCCAGCAGCAAGCGACAGGGCCTGAACACTGAAGCTTTCTTT.

This clonotype was seen many times. This sequence joins TRBV25-1 and TRBJ1-2, with 8 bases that match TRBD1. CDR1 and CDR2 (germline): MGHDK, SYGVNS. V shed 1 base, J shed 6 bases, and the junction held 7 bases outside the gene matches. The CDR3 has 15 amino acids. The CDR3 here is CASSEWQDREDGYTF. CDR3 coding DNA: TGTGCCAGCAGTGAATGGCAGGACAGGGAAGATGGCTACACCTTC.

Comment on this clonotype: A far larger clone is just one base off, so this is likely a read error. The chain uses TRBV10-3 and TRBJ2-7; D is unresolved. Germline V gene lookup returns CDR1 ENHRY and CDR2 SYGVKD. The CDR3 has 12 residues. The CDR3 coding sequence is TGTGCCATCAGTGAAAGGTCCTACGAGCAGCACTTC. Protein: CAISERSYEQHF.

This rearrangement joins TRBV5-6 to TRBJ2-7; D is perhaps TRBD2 (5 bases). There are 16 residues in the CDR3. Germline V gene lookup returns CDR1 SGHDT and CDR2 YYEEEE. The ends were cut back, 1 base at V and 0 bases at J, with 14 bases in the middle. The CDR3 DNA sequence: TGTGCCAGCAGCTTGTGGGGAGCAGGCACCTCCTACGAGCAGTACTTC. Protein product: CASSLWGAGTSYEQYF. Complete variable domain (other parts from reference TRBV5-6 and TRBJ2-7): DAGVTQSPTHLIKTRGQQVTLRCSPKSGHDTVSWYQQALGQGPQFIFQYYEEEERQRGNFPDRFSGHQFPNYSSELNVNALLLGDSALYLCASSLWGAGTSYEQYFGPGTRLTVT.

Ten or more counts support this clonotype. CDR3 protein: CASSVDQLNSPLHF. CDR3 nucleotide sequence: TGTGCCAGCAGCGTAGATCAGCTAAATTCACCCCTCCACTTT. The chain couples TRBV9 to TRBJ1-6; D not resolved. Germline lookup yields CDR1 SGDLS and CDR2 YYNGEE. The CDR3 extends over 14 amino acids. The V gene lost 0 bases and the J gene lost 7 bases, with 8 bases spanning the gap.

The chain joins TRBV20-1 to TRBJ2-7, with TRBD2 matching over 9 bases. The germline V gene encodes CDR1 DFQATT and CDR2 SNEGSKA (reference sequence). The V gene end was trimmed by 3 bases and the J gene end by 7 bases; junction bases not matched to a gene: 10. The CDR3 extends over 14 amino acids. The CDR3 region has the DNA TGCAGTGCTAGTGCGAGCGGGAGGCCCGTAGAGCAGTACTTC. This sequence encodes CSASASGRPVEQYF.

The chain couples TRBV24-1 to TRBJ1-2; no clear D gene. The V end lost 5 bases, the J end lost 3 bases, and 15 bases lay between the germline ends. Germline CDR1 reads KGHDR; CDR2 reads SFDVKD. The length of the CDR3 is 15 residues. The CDR3 reads CATSGALSTYYGYTF. The DNA of the CDR3 is TGTGCCACCAGTGGGGCACTGTCGACGTACTATGGCTACACCTTC.

There are a few counts of this clonotype. V is TRBV7-2 and J is TRBJ1-2, with TRBD1 identical over 9 bases. After removal of 2 bases from V and 7 bases from J, the junction contained 5 bases not matched to a gene. Germline V lookup: CDR1 SGHTA, CDR2 FQGNSA. There are 14 residues in the CDR3. CDR3 sequence reads: CASSLIRQGGGYTF. For the CDR3, the DNA is TGTGCCAGCAGCTTAATCCGACAGGGGGGTGGCTACACCTTC.

There are a few counts of this clonotype. The chain is built from TRBV7-8 and TRBJ1-2, with 11 bases identical to TRBD1. Germline assignment: CDR1 SGHVS and CDR2 FQNEAQ. V lost 5 bases to trimming and J lost 0 bases; unmatched junction nucleotides: 11. The CDR3 sequence is 18 residues long. Written as DNA, the CDR3 is TGTGCCAGCAGCCCCCCGGAGGGACAGGGGGATTCTAACTATGGCTACACCTTC. Protein product: CASSPPEGQGDSNYGYTF.

Ten or more counts support this clonotype. This sequence joins TRBV25-1 and TRBJ1-4; 9 bases are a match to TRBD1. Germline CDR1 and CDR2: MGHDK and SYGVNS. The V segment lost 7 bases and the J segment 10 bases; nucleotides outside the gene matches: 19. The CDR3 totals 17 residues. This CDR3 reads CASISSGAQGADGKLFF. For the CDR3, the DNA is TGTGCCAGCATATCGTCGGGGGCACAGGGGGCGGATGGAAAACTGTTTTTT.